This paragraph reports one T cell receptor beta chain. Antigen specificity is unknown. This sample was taken from a study of shared clonotypes between healthy human individuals. Findings and limits, study-wide: Generation of non-shared clonotypes was less probable than generation of clonotypes shared by all four donors.

Clones were sequenced by immunoSEQ multiplex PCR, and TCRdb holds only the in-frame ones, with some missing. The sample has 2 million to 3 million clones, 93% seen once. Trimming left V 1 base short and J 6 bases short, with 30 bases between. In germline, CDR1 is LGHNA, CDR2 YSLEER. This CDR3 has 21 residues. The sequenced sample was naive CD4+ T cells from PBMCs. Subset in this sample: CD45RA+ positively selected. This chain links TRBV4-3 with TRBJ1-4, with D unclear. This receptor was taken from a man between 18 and 35 years old in good health. Some clones in this sample may be carry-over from other donors' samples. Written as DNA, the CDR3 is TGCGCCAGCAGCCAAGCGAAATTCCCAGGAGGTGGTCTGGTCTGGGATGAAAAACTGTTTTTT. This gives the protein CASSQAKFPGGGLVWDEKLFF.